Below are 31 T cell receptor beta chains sequenced from a single sample in a study of CD4 T cells in relation to SARS-CoV-2 and coronaviruses. Assay used: immunoSEQ multiplex PCR; TCRdb lists only in-frame clones, some missing. Of more than 25,000 clones in the sample, nearly 80% are singletons; the top ten hold approximately 20%. No antigen is known for these receptors. CD4+ T cells from unexposed donors were obtained before the COVID-19 pandemic (2011-2018). After about ten days of culture, CD4+ T cells were isolated. Sequenced: CD4+ T cells from PBMCs, cultured in vitro. Receptors originate from a human donor in good health.

The gene calls are TRBV7-2 and TRBJ2-7, with 7 bases aligning to TRBD2. CDR1 is SGHTA, CDR2 FQGNSA, per germline. The CDR3 is 12 residues long. This CDR3 reads CASGESSYEQYF. In nucleotides, the CDR3 is TGTGCAAGCGGGGAGAGCTCCTACGAGCAGTACTTC.

This clone has a single count. This chain uses TRBV4-1 with TRBJ1-4, with TRBD1 identical over 9 bases. The CDR3 consists of 14 residues. Germline-derived CDR1 and CDR2 are MGHRA and YSYEKL. V gave up 7 bases and J gave up 4 bases; unmatched junction bases: 4. CDR3 sequence reads: CASKWTGDNEKLFF. As DNA, the CDR3 is TGCGCCAGCAAGTGGACAGGGGATAATGAAAAACTGTTTTTT.

This sequence joins TRBV6-2 or TRBV6-3 and TRBJ2-3; 13 bases line up with TRBD2. Germline CDR1 is MNHEY and CDR2 is SVGEGT. Losses at the gene ends were 6 bases for V and 1 base for J; bases not matched to a gene: 4. The CDR3 runs 16 residues. This chain's CDR3 is CASSPTSGRGTDTQYF. The CDR3 DNA is TGTGCCAGCAGCCCTACTAGCGGGAGGGGCACAGATACGCAGTATTTT.

The chain combines TRBV27 with TRBJ2-6; tentatively, D is TRBD1 (6 bases). The V gene lost 4 bases and the J gene lost 1 base, with 11 bases spanning the gap. CDR3 length: 16 residues. Germline values: CDR1 MNHEY, CDR2 SMNVEV (reference sequence). CDR3 protein: CASSSHTGSGANVLTF. CDR3 DNA sequence: TGTGCCAGCAGTTCACACACAGGGTCTGGGGCCAACGTCCTGACTTTC.

In the case of this clone: One junction end does not reproduce the germline sequence, and a read error may be involved. The V call is TRBV13, the J call TRBJ2-1, with D perhaps given as TRBD1 or TRBD2 (5 bases each). The CDR3 contains 13 residues. Germline V gives CDR1 PRHDT, CDR2 FYEKMQ (reference sequence). The CDR3 coding sequence is TGTGCCAGCAGCTTAGGCCTAGACGGGACGGTGGTCTTC. This gives the protein CASSLGLDGTVVF.

The J gene is TRBJ1-6, the V gene TRBV30; D possibly corresponds to TRBD1 (6 bases). V lost 1 base, J lost 7 bases, and 14 bases lay in between. The CDR3 runs to 15 residues. The V gene's germline CDR1 is GTSNPN and CDR2 SVGIG (reference sequence). CDR3 in DNA: TGTGCCTGGAGTGATTTCGGGGGGCCGAATTCACCCCTCCACTTT. Translated, it gives CAWSDFGGPNSPLHF.

This rearrangement joins TRBV27 to TRBJ1-5; possibly TRBD1 for D (6 bases). CDR1 and CDR2 (germline): MNHEY, SMNVEV (reference sequence). The germline V and J ends were trimmed by 5 bases and 7 bases, with 12 bases remaining between them. The CDR3 extends over 13 amino acids. CDR3 amino acids: CASSEQGRQPQHF. DNA for the CDR3: TGTGCCAGCAGTGAACAGGGAAGGCAGCCCCAGCATTTT.

The genes are TRBV18 and TRBJ2-1; D tentatively fits TRBD1 or TRBD2 (5 bases each). V was trimmed by 0 bases and J by 11 bases, leaving 11 bases between them. Germline V gene data show CDR1 as KGHSH and CDR2 as LQKENI. The length of the CDR3 is 13 residues. The CDR3: CASSPPGALQQFF. CDR3 nucleotide sequence: TGTGCCAGCTCACCACCCGGGGCCCTCCAGCAGTTCTTC.

Notes on this clone: Distinct nucleotide sequences in the sample also encode this CDR3. The chain uses TRBV7-9 and TRBJ2-7; no definite D call. Per the germline V gene, CDR1 is SEHNR and CDR2 is FQNEAQ (reference sequence). The CDR3 covers 12 residues. Trimming removed 5 bases at V and 0 bases at J, with 5 bases between. As DNA, the CDR3 is TGTGCCAGCAGCGGTCGCTCCTACGAGCAGTACTTC. Protein product: CASSGRSYEQYF. The variable domain in full, with the rest retrieved from reference TRBV7-9 and TRBJ2-7, is DTGVSQNPRHKITKRGQNVTFRCDPISEHNRLYWYRQTLGQGPEFLTYFQNEAQLEKSRLLSDRFSAERPKGSFSTLEIQRTEQGDSAMYLCASSGRSYEQYFGPGTRLTVT.

The chain has TRBV12-3 or TRBV12-4 and TRBJ2-3; no definite D call. The CDR3 extends over 13 amino acids. The V end was cut by 6 bases, the J end by 4 bases, with 11 bases between. In nucleotides, the CDR3 is TGTGCCAGCAGGAAAGACTGGTCAGATACGCAGTATTTT. This gives the protein CASRKDWSDTQYF.

The chain recombines TRBV3-1 (or the pseudogene TRBV3-2) with TRBJ2-1, with D uncertain. This CDR3 region has 12 residues. Trimming took off 2 bases at V and 10 bases at J, with 9 bases between the two ends. Per the germline V gene, CDR1 is LGHDT and CDR2 is YNNKEL (reference sequence). In nucleotides, the CDR3 is TGTGCCAGCAGCCAATTAATACGGGAGCAGTTCTTC. This translates into CASSQLIREQFF.

The chain joins TRBV7-9 to TRBJ2-7, with D possibly TRBD2 on 5 matching bases. There are 14 residues in the CDR3. From germline, CDR1 is SEHNR and CDR2 FQNEAQ (reference sequence). V was shortened by 5 bases and J by 0 bases, with 11 bases between the two germline ends. CDR3 region: CASSLRGVSYEQYF. The CDR3 nucleotides are TGTGCCAGCAGCCTCCGGGGAGTCTCCTACGAGCAGTACTTC.

The V and J genes are TRBV10-2 and TRBJ1-5, with 8 bases that match TRBD1. The V and J ends lost 5 bases and 1 base, in that order; junction bases with no gene match: 1. From germline, CDR1 is WSHSY and CDR2 SAAADI. The CDR3 runs to 14 residues. The CDR3 region is CASSQGASNQPQHF. In DNA form, the CDR3 reads TGCGCCAGCAGTCAGGGGGCAAGCAATCAGCCCCAGCATTTT.

Here the CDR3 reads CASAWDGGTGELFF. The CDR3 DNA reads TGTGCCAGTGCTTGGGACGGTGGGACCGGGGAGCTGTTTTTT. The gene calls are TRBV13 and TRBJ2-2; the D gene could be TRBD1 or TRBD2 (5 bases each). Germline V gene lookup returns CDR1 PRHDT and CDR2 FYEKMQ (reference sequence). V lost 9 bases to trimming and J lost 5 bases, with 16 bases between them. This CDR3 is built from 14 residues.

The chain couples TRBV30 to TRBJ2-3; 8 bases match TRBD2. Germline V gives CDR1 GTSNPN, CDR2 SVGIG (reference sequence). The length of the CDR3 is 15 residues. With V trimmed by 4 bases and J by 0 bases, 6 bases remained unmatched. The CDR3 DNA sequence: TGTGCCTGGAACCGACTAGCGTCTAGCACAGATACGCAGTATTTT. Translation: CAWNRLASSTDTQYF. Supplemented by reference TRBV30 and TRBJ2-3, the full variable domain reads SQTIHQWPATLVQPVGSPLSLECTVEGTSNPNLYWYRQAAGRGLQLLFYSVGIGQISSEVPQNLSASRPQDRQFILSSKKLLLSDSGFYLCAWNRLASSTDTQYFGPGTRLTVL.

A few counts support this clone. CDR3 nucleotide sequence: TGTGCCAGCAGTAGCAACGGGGCGGGAGGCTACACCTTC. Its translation: CASSSNGAGGYTF. The rearrangement uses TRBV7-9 and TRBJ1-2, with D perhaps TRBD1 (5 bases). The V gene lost 6 bases and the J gene lost 8 bases, with 16 bases spanning the gap. The CDR3 has 13 residues. Germline V CDR1 and CDR2: SEHNR, FQNEAQ (reference sequence).

J is TRBJ2-3 and V is TRBV13, with TRBD2 matching 11 bases. V shed 4 bases and J 2 bases; nucleotides not matched to a gene: 5. The CDR3 spans 16 residues. The germline V gene has CDR1 PRHDT and CDR2 FYEKMQ (reference sequence). CDR3 coding DNA: TGTGCCAGCAGCTCCCTACTAGCGGGGGCCACAGATACGCAGTATTTT. Translated, it gives CASSSLLAGATDTQYF. The full variable domain, rest sourced from reference TRBV13 and TRBJ2-3, is AAGVIQSPRHLIKEKRETATLKCYPIPRHDTVYWYQQGPGQDPQFLISFYEKMQSDKGSIPDRFSAQQFSDYHSELNMSSLELGDSALYFCASSSLLAGATDTQYFGPGTRLTVL.

This clone was seen once. The rearrangement links TRBV30 to TRBJ2-3; 12 bases fit TRBD2. This CDR3 comprises 17 residues. Losses at the gene ends were 0 bases for V and 4 bases for J; bases not matched to a gene: 8. The germline V gene encodes CDR1 GTSNPN and CDR2 SVGIG (reference sequence). Written as DNA, the CDR3 is TGTGCCTGGAGTGTAGTGAGGACTAGCGGGAACCCAGATACGCAGTATTTT. It encodes CAWSVVRTSGNPDTQYF.

J is TRBJ2-1 and V is TRBV19, with TRBD2 as a possible D gene (5 bases). There are 15 residues in the CDR3. The germline CDR1 and CDR2 sequences are LNHDA and SQIVND (reference sequence). V lost 6 bases, J lost 5 bases, and 17 bases lay in between. This chain's CDR3 is CASRAPGSMHNEQFF. The CDR3 DNA sequence: TGTGCCAGTAGAGCCCCGGGATCTATGCACAATGAGCAGTTCTTC.

The chain combines TRBV5-1 with TRBJ1-2; possibly TRBD1 for D (5 bases). The CDR3 contains 14 residues. The germline V gene encodes CDR1 SGHRS and CDR2 YFSETQ. V gave up 2 bases and J gave up 8 bases, with 16 bases separating them. The CDR3 DNA is TGCGCCAGCAGCTTAGACAGTGGCAGTTCGGGCTACACCTTC. As protein: CASSLDSGSSGYTF.

The chain recombines TRBV7-2 with TRBJ2-7; D is undetermined. Germline CDR1 SGHTA, CDR2 FQGNSA. The V and J ends lost 5 bases and 3 bases respectively, with 14 bases between them. This CDR3 is 14 amino acids long. CDR3 protein: CASSEWGRIYEQYF. As DNA, the CDR3 is TGTGCCAGCAGCGAGTGGGGAAGAATCTACGAGCAGTACTTC.

This clone was seen only a few times. The V call is TRBV7-2, the J call TRBJ2-6; no clear D. CDR1 SGHTA and CDR2 FQGNSA come from the germline V gene. V was trimmed by 5 bases and J by 0 bases, leaving 8 bases between them. This CDR3 has 15 amino acids. The CDR3 here is CASSPQSSGANVLTF. In DNA, the CDR3 is TGTGCCAGCAGCCCCCAGTCCTCTGGGGCCAACGTCCTGACTTTC.

The chain combines TRBV9 with TRBJ2-5; unclear D gene. The CDR3 runs 14 residues. Trimming took off 0 bases at V and 1 base at J, with 7 bases between the two ends. Per germline, CDR1 SGDLS and CDR2 YYNGEE. The CDR3 protein is CASSVGLLQETQYF. DNA for the CDR3: TGTGCCAGCAGCGTAGGTTTACTCCAAGAGACCCAGTACTTC.

This clone was recorded a few times. The J gene is TRBJ2-1, the V gene TRBV7-9, with D possibly TRBD2 on 6 matching bases. CDR1 is SEHNR and CDR2 is FQNEAQ in the germline V gene (reference sequence). Trimming removed 4 bases at V and 1 base at J, with 11 bases between. This CDR3 is built from 15 residues. The CDR3 DNA is TGTGCCAGCAGCTCGGGACTCCTATCCTACAATGAGCAGTTCTTC. This translates into CASSSGLLSYNEQFF.

The chain uses TRBV5-4 and TRBJ2-3; 9 bases fit TRBD2. The CDR3 loop spans 16 amino acids. The germline gives CDR1 SGHNT, CDR2 YYREEE (reference sequence). V dropped 0 bases and J dropped 4; count of bases not matched to a gene: 6. The CDR3 protein is CASSLGLAGSADTQYF. Here the CDR3 DNA reads TGTGCCAGCAGCTTGGGCCTAGCGGGAAGTGCAGATACGCAGTATTTT.

In DNA, the CDR3 is TGCGCCAGCAGCTTGGCCCCAGGTGTATCAACTAATGAAAAACTGTTTTTT. It is translated as CASSLAPGVSTNEKLFF. The genes are TRBV5-1 and TRBJ1-4; D not certain. In germline, CDR1 is SGHRS, CDR2 YFSETQ. V lost 0 bases, J lost 0 bases, and 12 bases lay in between. The CDR3 has 17 residues.

This chain joins TRBV4-3 and TRBJ2-2; 7 bases fit TRBD1. Germline V gene data show CDR1 as LGHNA and CDR2 as YSLEER. The junction had 2 bases not matched to a gene; V was cut back by 0 bases and J by 1 base. The CDR3 loop spans 16 amino acids. CDR3 bases: TGCGCCAGCAGCCAAGATTCAGGGGGGAACACCGGGGAGCTGTTTTTT. Translating gives CASSQDSGGNTGELFF.

This clone has only one observation. The chain employs TRBV20-1 and TRBJ2-1; TRBD1 aligns across 7 bases. Germline V CDR1 and CDR2: DFQATT, SNEGSKA (reference sequence). Trimming at V came to 5 bases and at J to 9 bases, leaving 4 bases not matched to a gene. This CDR3 spans 11 amino acids. Here the CDR3 DNA reads TGCAGTGCTGGGACAGCCGTTGAGCAGTTCTTC. It specifies CSAGTAVEQFF.

CDR3 DNA sequence: TGTGCCAGCAGCTTAAGGCTTAACACTGAAGCTTTCTTT. Its translation is CASSLRLNTEAFF. The V gene is TRBV7-3, the J gene TRBJ1-1, with D unclear. V gave up 1 base and J gave up 2 bases, with 5 bases separating them. Germline V gene sequence: CDR1 SGHTA, CDR2 FQGTGA. CDR3 length equals 13 residues.

J is TRBJ2-4 and V is TRBV27; TRBD1 agrees at 9 bases. With 5 bases clipped from V and 10 bases from J, the junction kept 9 bases outside the gene matches. CDR3 size: 14 residues. From germline, CDR1 is MNHEY and CDR2 SMNVEV (reference sequence). The CDR3 sequence is CASSPPGQGRIQYF. The CDR3 DNA reads TGTGCCAGCAGTCCCCCGGGACAGGGAAGGATTCAGTACTTC.

The chain combines TRBV7-8 with TRBJ1-2; 8 bases map to TRBD1. V shed 0 bases, J shed 7 bases, and the junction held 7 bases outside the gene matches. Germline values: CDR1 SGHVS, CDR2 FQNEAQ. The CDR3 has 15 amino acids. The CDR3 nucleotides are TGTGCCAGCAGCTTAGCGAGGGTCACAGGGGGTGGCTACACCTTC. Protein sequence: CASSLARVTGGGYTF.